Below are 10 T cell receptor beta chains sequenced from a single sample in a study of blood T cell repertoires in COVID-19. Some clones are missing from TCRdb's copy, which holds only in-frame ones; the method was immunoSEQ multiplex PCR. Counted here are nearly 200,000 clones, 86% occurring once; the ten biggest clones make up 0.6% to 0.9%. The sample consisted of peripheral blood. The receptors were gathered from a woman in her sixties or seventies with acute or convalescent COVID-19.

The rearrangement joins TRBV5-4 to TRBJ2-7, with 9 bases fitting TRBD1. Germline CDR1 SGHNT, CDR2 YYREEE (reference sequence). Trimming at V came to 0 bases and at J to 6 bases, leaving 10 bases not matched to a gene. This CDR3 has 16 residues. The CDR3 coding sequence is TGTGCCAGCAGCTTGGGCCAAACAGGGGGCGGGATCGAGCAGTACTTC. Amino acid sequence: CASSLGQTGGGIEQYF.

The chain uses TRBV18 and TRBJ2-1, with a tentative D call TRBD2 (5 bases). V shed 1 base and J shed 4 bases, with 14 bases lying between them. CDR3 length: 16 residues. CDR1 KGHSH and CDR2 LQKENI come from the germline V gene. DNA for the CDR3: TGTGCCAGCTCACCACTCGAGCTAGCTTTTTACAATGAGCAGTTCTTC. Translated, it gives CASSPLELAFYNEQFF. Supplemented by reference TRBV18 and TRBJ2-1, the full variable domain reads NAGVMQNPRHLVRRRGQEARLRCSPMKGHSHVYWYRQLPEEGLKFMVYLQKENIIDESGMPKERFSAEFPKEGPSILRIQQVVRGDSAAYFCASSPLELAFYNEQFFGPGTRLTVL.

This chain connects TRBV21-1 to TRBJ2-2; no check of the table's D call, TRBD2, against the DNA was made. TRBV21-1 is a listed pseudogene. This CDR3 has 17 amino acids. CDR3 nucleotides: TGTGCCAGCAGCAGATACACCCTAGCGGGATGGAACGGGGAGCTGTTTTTT. Amino acids: CASSRYTLAGWNGELFF.

The rearrangement joins TRBV5-1 to TRBJ2-7, with D possibly being TRBD2 (7 bases). Germline V gives CDR1 SGHRS, CDR2 YFSETQ. The ends were cut back, 1 base at V and 3 bases at J, with 14 bases in the middle. CDR3 length: 15 amino acids. The CDR3 sequence: CASSLLGGAHYEQYF. As DNA, the CDR3 is TGCGCCAGCAGCTTGCTGGGGGGGGCCCACTACGAGCAGTACTTC.

The CDR3 DNA sequence: TGTGCCAGCAGCCAAGACATGATAGCCTACGAGCAGTACTTC. Protein product: CASSQDMIAYEQYF. The J gene is TRBJ2-7, the V gene TRBV3-1 (or the pseudogene TRBV3-2); D is ambiguous. Trimming stripped 0 bases from V and 2 bases from J, with 8 bases between. Germline CDR1 reads LGHDT; CDR2 reads YNNKEL (reference sequence). The CDR3 spans 14 residues.

This clone was detected once. The chain combines TRBV5-4 with TRBJ2-1; D unclear. Germline assignment: CDR1 SGHNT and CDR2 YYREEE (reference sequence). V dropped 4 bases and J dropped 4 bases, with 12 bases sitting between them. The CDR3 totals 14 residues. The CDR3 nucleotides are TGTGCCAGCAGCACTGTAGACGGGTACAATGAGCAGTTCTTC. This codes for CASSTVDGYNEQFF. The full variable domain, with the rest looked up from reference TRBV5-4 and TRBJ2-1, is ETGVTQSPTHLIKTRGQQVTLRCSSQSGHNTVSWYQQALGQGPQFIFQYYREEENGRGNFPPRFSGLQFPNYSSELNVNALELDDSALYLCASSTVDGYNEQFFGPGTRLTVL.

The chain joins TRBV10-2 to TRBJ2-7, with 14 bases matching TRBD2. Germline CDR1 reads WSHSY; CDR2 reads SAAADI. CDR3 length: 16 amino acids. J lost 5 bases, V lost 7 bases, and 10 bases had no gene match. The CDR3 bases are TGCGCCAGCACCGGACTAGCGGGGGGCCTCGTAGACGAGCAGTACTTC. This gives the protein CASTGLAGGLVDEQYF.

This clone was counted a single time. This chain connects TRBV28 to TRBJ1-1; 7 bases map to TRBD1. The CDR3 is made up of 16 amino acids. V was pared by 6 bases and J by 0 bases, with 10 bases of the junction left unmatched. The germline V gene has CDR1 MDHEN and CDR2 SYDVKM. CDR3 in amino acids: CASRQGGTGMNTEAFF. CDR3 sequence (DNA): TGTGCCAGCAGGCAGGGGGGTACAGGAATGAACACTGAAGCTTTCTTT.

V gene TRBV18 combines with J gene TRBJ1-6; D possibly corresponds to TRBD1 (5 bases). The CDR3 totals 14 residues. In germline, CDR1 is KGHSH, CDR2 LQKENI. V was trimmed by 4 bases and J by 8 bases, leaving 12 bases between them. CDR3 bases: TGTGCCAGCTCACAACAGGAAAGCTATTCACCCCTCCACTTT. Protein sequence: CASSQQESYSPLHF.

The CDR3 reads CASSLGRLYGYTF. CDR3 nucleotide sequence: TGTGCCAGCAGTTTAGGCAGACTGTATGGCTACACCTTC. This sequence joins TRBV12-3 or TRBV12-4 and TRBJ1-2; no clear D. The CDR3 has 13 amino acids. The V and J ends lost 1 base and 5 bases respectively, with 8 bases between them.